This TCR beta chain was identified during a study of pediatric ulcerative colitis. CDR3 length: 13 amino acids. Trimming removed 5 bases from V and 9 bases from J; junction bases left unmatched: 7. Germline CDR1 is MNHEY and CDR2 is SVGAGI. Study outcomes and limitations: This repertoire reflects total lymphocytes rather than subpopulations like regulatory T cells. A couple of rectal clonotypes were found only in ulcerative colitis patients, all of them. Ulcerative colitis patients shared more blood-rectal clones than controls.

TCRdb keeps only in-frame clones here, not all; method: immunoSEQ multiplex PCR. Of 55,000 to 70,000 clones listed, 75% to 90% are singletons. About this clone: The antigen is unknown.

The rearrangement links TRBV6-5 to TRBJ2-4, with 7 bases fitting TRBD2. Sequenced input: blood. This TCR came from a boy under 18 who was a control in a study of pediatric ulcerative colitis. CDR3 in DNA: TGTGCCAGCAGTGAAAGCGGGATTGCCATTCAGTACTTC. Amino acids: CASSESGIAIQYF.